The rows below give T cell receptor beta chains drawn from one sample of a study of radiotherapy plus CTLA-4 blockade in lung cancer. TCRdb's copy holds only in-frame clones and misses some; the assay was immunoSEQ multiplex PCR. The sample contains 70,000 to 90,000 clones, roughly 80% of which appear only once. The sequences come from peripheral blood, collected from a patient treated with radiotherapy plus ipilimumab. These receptors all stem from a human donor with non-small cell lung cancer who had a complete response to radiotherapy plus ipilimumab. CDR3s include the opening cysteine and the closing phenylalanine or tryptophan. Each record gives: D gene, V gene, clone size, J gene, CDR3 protein, CDR3 DNA. The D gene is left open where the match is weak. Part of the rows lack a size; the others show once, few, many or a class for expanded clones.

D gene: NA
V gene: TRBV9
clone size: NA
J gene: TRBJ1-2
CDR3 protein: CASSVDRWGYTF
CDR3 DNA: TGTGCCAGCAGCGTAGATCGTTGGGGCTACACCTTC

D gene: NA
V gene: TRBV28
clone size: NA
J gene: TRBJ1-5
CDR3 protein: CASPAAGMIVQPQHF
CDR3 DNA: TGTGCCAGCCCAGCGGCAGGGATGATCGTTCAGCCCCAGCATTTT

D gene: NA
V gene: TRBV4-3
clone size: NA
J gene: TRBJ1-2
CDR3 protein: CASSQDLYQRFYGYTF
CDR3 DNA: TGCGCCAGCAGCCAAGATTTATACCAGAGATTCTATGGCTACACCTTC

D gene: TRBD2
V gene: TRBV6-6
clone size: few
J gene: TRBJ2-3
CDR3 protein: CASSYLLAGGDTQYF
CDR3 DNA: TGTGCCAGCAGTTACCTGCTAGCGGGGGGGGATACGCAGTATTTT

D gene: NA
V gene: TRBV7-8
clone size: NA
J gene: TRBJ2-5
CDR3 protein: CASSLDELQETQYF
CDR3 DNA: TGTGCCAGCAGCTTAGACGAACTCCAAGAGACCCAGTACTTC

D gene: TRBD2
V gene: TRBV11-2
clone size: NA
J gene: TRBJ2-1
CDR3 protein: CASSLGPSGHNEQFF
CDR3 DNA: TGTGCCAGCAGCTTAGGTCCTAGCGGGCACAATGAGCAGTTCTTC

D gene: NA
V gene: TRBV19
clone size: medium-sized
J gene: TRBJ1-1
CDR3 protein: CASSRGGQNTEAFF
CDR3 DNA: TGTGCCAGTAGTCGTGGGGGACAGAACACTGAAGCTTTCTTT

D gene: TRBD1
V gene: TRBV5-1
clone size: NA
J gene: TRBJ1-1
CDR3 protein: CASSFTGETEAFF
CDR3 DNA: TGCGCCAGCAGCTTCACAGGGGAAACTGAAGCTTTCTTT

D gene: NA
V gene: TRBV19
clone size: NA
J gene: TRBJ2-7
CDR3 protein: CASSNRYEQYF
CDR3 DNA: TGTGCCAGTAGCAACAGGTACGAGCAGTACTTC

D gene: TRBD1
V gene: TRBV7-9
clone size: NA
J gene: TRBJ1-2
CDR3 protein: CASSRKTGGVHYEGYTF
CDR3 DNA: TGTGCCAGCAGCCGTAAGACAGGGGGAGTACACTATGAGGGCTACACCTTC

D gene: NA
V gene: TRBV4-1
clone size: once
J gene: TRBJ2-1
CDR3 protein: CASSHPWDKDDSYNEQFF
CDR3 DNA: TGCGCCAGCAGCCACCCCTGGGACAAGGACGACTCCTACAATGAGCAGTTCTTC

D gene: NA
V gene: TRBV10-3
clone size: NA
J gene: TRBJ1-1
CDR3 protein: CAIRSQGGTEAFF
CDR3 DNA: TGTGCCATCAGGTCACAGGGAGGCACTGAAGCTTTCTTT

D gene: TRBD1
V gene: TRBV7-2
clone size: once
J gene: TRBJ1-3
CDR3 protein: CASSGGQGRNTIYF
CDR3 DNA: TGTGCCAGCAGCGGTGGACAGGGGAGAAACACCATATATTTT

D gene: NA
V gene: TRBV7-2
clone size: NA
J gene: TRBJ1-5
CDR3 protein: CASSVYNQPQHF
CDR3 DNA: TGTGCCAGCAGCGTCTACAATCAGCCCCAGCATTTT

D gene: NA
V gene: TRBV6-1
clone size: NA
J gene: TRBJ2-3
CDR3 protein: CASSDRDGDTQYF
CDR3 DNA: TGTGCCAGCAGTGATCGGGATGGAGATACGCAGTATTTT

D gene: NA
V gene: TRBV10-3
clone size: NA
J gene: TRBJ1-4
CDR3 protein: CAISEVVGAGEKLFF
CDR3 DNA: TGTGCCATCAGCGAGGTTGTCGGGGCAGGTGAAAAACTGTTTTTT

D gene: NA
V gene: TRBV5-4
clone size: NA
J gene: TRBJ2-3
CDR3 protein: CASSFVGASDTQYF
CDR3 DNA: TGTGCCAGCAGCTTCGTGGGGGCGTCAGATACGCAGTATTTT

D gene: NA
V gene: TRBV5-1
clone size: NA
J gene: TRBJ2-5
CDR3 protein: CASSFGGGQETQYF
CDR3 DNA: TGCGCCAGCAGCTTTGGAGGGGGGCAAGAGACCCAGTACTTC

D gene: TRBD2
V gene: TRBV4-3
clone size: NA
J gene: TRBJ2-1
CDR3 protein: CASSQRTSGTYNEQFF
CDR3 DNA: TGCGCCAGCAGCCAAAGGACTAGCGGGACCTACAATGAGCAGTTCTTC

D gene: NA
V gene: TRBV7-2
clone size: NA
J gene: TRBJ2-5
CDR3 protein: CASSLRSSRGETQYF
CDR3 DNA: TGTGCCAGCAGCTTAAGAAGTTCGAGGGGAGAGACCCAGTACTTC

D gene: TRBD1
V gene: TRBV15
clone size: once
J gene: TRBJ1-1
CDR3 protein: CATSRDDRDSTEAFF
CDR3 DNA: TGTGCCACCAGCAGAGATGACAGGGATAGCACTGAAGCTTTCTTT

D gene: NA
V gene: TRBV7-7
clone size: NA
J gene: TRBJ2-2
CDR3 protein: CASSLVSNTGELFF
CDR3 DNA: TGTGCTAGCAGCTTAGTTTCGAACACCGGGGAGCTGTTTTTT

D gene: TRBD2
V gene: TRBV27
clone size: NA
J gene: TRBJ2-1
CDR3 protein: CASSYGLAVYNEQFF
CDR3 DNA: TGTGCCAGCAGTTATGGACTAGCGGTTTACAATGAGCAGTTCTTC

D gene: NA
V gene: TRBV10-2
clone size: NA
J gene: TRBJ2-5
CDR3 protein: CASSAVGQKAYQETQYF
CDR3 DNA: TGCGCCAGCAGTGCAGTAGGACAGAAGGCTTATCAAGAGACCCAGTACTTC

D gene: NA
V gene: TRBV28
clone size: NA
J gene: TRBJ1-6
CDR3 protein: CASRYTNSPLHF
CDR3 DNA: TGTGCCAGCAGATACACGAATTCACCCCTCCACTTT

D gene: NA
V gene: TRBV27
clone size: NA
J gene: TRBJ2-3
CDR3 protein: CASSLDRYPTDTQYF
CDR3 DNA: TGTGCCAGCAGTTTGGACAGATACCCCACAGATACGCAGTATTTT

D gene: TRBD1
V gene: TRBV7-8
clone size: NA
J gene: TRBJ1-1
CDR3 protein: CASSLVTGTTEAFF
CDR3 DNA: TGTGCCAGCAGCTTAGTGACAGGGACCACTGAAGCTTTCTTT

D gene: NA
V gene: TRBV25-1
clone size: NA
J gene: TRBJ2-1
CDR3 protein: CASSEALQYNEQFF
CDR3 DNA: TGTGCCAGCAGTGAGGCACTACAATACAATGAGCAGTTCTTC

D gene: TRBD1
V gene: TRBV7-2
clone size: NA
J gene: TRBJ1-2
CDR3 protein: CASSRSGTDGNYGYTF
CDR3 DNA: TGTGCCAGCAGTCGATCCGGGACAGACGGTAACTATGGCTACACCTTC

D gene: TRBD2
V gene: TRBV11-2
clone size: NA
J gene: TRBJ2-5
CDR3 protein: CASSLEGLAGGHQYF
CDR3 DNA: TGTGCCAGCAGCTTAGAGGGGCTAGCGGGAGGTCACCAGTACTTC

D gene: NA
V gene: TRBV7-2
clone size: NA
J gene: TRBJ1-5
CDR3 protein: CASSLRRDSNQPQHF
CDR3 DNA: TGTGCCAGCAGCTTACGACGGGATAGCAATCAGCCCCAGCATTTT

D gene: TRBD1
V gene: TRBV11-3
clone size: NA
J gene: TRBJ2-5
CDR3 protein: CASSLDAPGGTRKTQYF
CDR3 DNA: TGTGCCAGCAGCTTAGATGCGCCAGGGGGCACGAGAAAGACCCAGTACTTC

D gene: NA
V gene: TRBV10-2
clone size: NA
J gene: TRBJ2-3
CDR3 protein: CASSQDFTDTQYF
CDR3 DNA: TGCGCCAGCAGTCAGGACTTCACAGATACGCAGTATTTT

D gene: NA
V gene: TRBV11-3
clone size: few
J gene: TRBJ1-1
CDR3 protein: CASSLGGQLNTEAFF
CDR3 DNA: TGTGCCAGCAGCTTAGGGGGCCAGTTGAACACTGAAGCTTTCTTT

D gene: TRBD1
V gene: TRBV19
clone size: NA
J gene: TRBJ1-4
CDR3 protein: CATSWDSLSTNEKLFF
CDR3 DNA: TGTGCCACTTCCTGGGACAGCCTATCAACTAATGAAAAACTGTTTTTT

D gene: NA
V gene: TRBV11-2
clone size: few
J gene: TRBJ2-1
CDR3 protein: CASSLEMNPHNEQFF
CDR3 DNA: TGTGCCAGCAGCTTAGAAATGAATCCACACAATGAGCAGTTCTTC

D gene: TRBD1
V gene: TRBV19
clone size: NA
J gene: TRBJ2-1
CDR3 protein: CASRDRAIWIF
CDR3 DNA: TGTGCCAGTAGGGACAGGGCGATCTGGATCTTC

D gene: NA
V gene: TRBV5-1
clone size: NA
J gene: TRBJ2-7
CDR3 protein: CASSLGGGHTYEQYF
CDR3 DNA: TGCGCCAGCAGCTTGGGTGGGGGCCATACCTACGAGCAGTACTTC

D gene: TRBD2
V gene: TRBV7-8
clone size: once
J gene: TRBJ2-5
CDR3 protein: CASSTGLAGYQETQYF
CDR3 DNA: TGTGCCAGCAGCACGGGACTAGCGGGGTACCAAGAGACCCAGTACTTC

D gene: NA
V gene: TRBV15
clone size: few
J gene: TRBJ2-5
CDR3 protein: CATSRTSQETQYF
CDR3 DNA: TGTGCCACCAGCCGAACTTCTCAAGAGACCCAGTACTTC